The 5 T cell receptor beta chains listed next were all sequenced from one sample in a study of response to subunit inactivated influenza vaccine. TCRdb passed the RT-PCR reads through MiXCR, listing each CDR3 protein once. The sample has under 550,000 distinct CDR3 sequences, roughly 8.2% seen once. The sequencing here drew on PBMCs from blood, taken less than 30 months after vaccination. These receptors were obtained from a man in his fifties or sixties who received an inactivated influenza vaccine.

The chain recombines TRBV27 with TRBJ2-1, with 14 nucleotides matching TRBD2. The V and J ends lost 5 bases and 7 bases, in that order; junction bases with no gene match: 7. The CDR3 is 16 amino acids. In germline, CDR1 is MNHEY, CDR2 SMNVEV (reference sequence). The chain's CDR3 is CASSRGTSGSRNEQFF. CDR3 nucleotide sequence: TGTGCCAGCAGTCGAGGGACTAGCGGGAGCAGGAATGAGCAGTTCTTC.

CDR3 protein: CASSPLAGGGDTQYF. The CDR3 bases are TGTGCCAGCAGCCCACTAGCGGGAGGCGGAGATACGCAGTATTTT. The rearrangement uses TRBV7-8 and TRBJ2-3; TRBD2 agrees at 12 bases. Germline CDR1 and CDR2: SGHVS and FQNEAQ. This CDR3 has 15 residues. V lost 5 bases, J lost 5 bases, and 5 bases stayed unmatched.

This clonotype occurred many times. V gene TRBV20-1 combines with J gene TRBJ2-1; 12 bases fit TRBD2. Trimming took 2 bases from V and 2 from J; bases not matched to a gene: 4. The CDR3 length is 16 residues. The germline gives CDR1 DFQATT, CDR2 SNEGSKA (reference sequence). CDR3: CSARLLAGGTYNEQFF. The CDR3 DNA follows: TGCAGTGCTAGACTTCTAGCGGGAGGGACCTACAATGAGCAGTTCTTC.

There are a few counts of this clonotype. The rearrangement joins TRBV2 to TRBJ1-2; weak D call: TRBD1 (5 bases). Germline values: CDR1 SNHLY, CDR2 FYNNEI. The CDR3 contains 15 residues. The V end lost 0 bases, the J end lost 4 bases, and 12 bases lay between the germline ends. The DNA of the CDR3 is TGTGCCAGCAGTGAAGCTTATAGGACAAGCTATGGCTACACCTTC. Amino acid sequence: CASSEAYRTSYGYTF.

This clonotype occurred many times. V and J are TRBV12-3 or TRBV12-4 and TRBJ1-5; D ambiguous. The CDR3 totals 14 residues. Between the trimmed V and J ends, which lost 4 bases and 5 bases, there was a span of 12 bases. CDR3 DNA: TGTGCCAGCAGTTCCTCGGTGGGCTATCAGCCCCAGCATTTT. Translating gives CASSSSVGYQPQHF.